The next 26 T cell receptor beta chains were all read from a single sample in a study of cytomegalovirus exposure and HLA in healthy donors. The study ran its PCR with 60 Vbeta and 13 Jbeta primers. Here immunoSEQ multiplex PCR was the method, and the copy in TCRdb shows in-frame clones only, minus some. The sample has 100,000 to 150,000 clones, 79% seen once; the top ten hold roughly 2%. Sequencing was performed on PBMCs. These receptors were taken from a man aged 18-30 years in good health and CMV-seronegative.

This sequence joins TRBV4-1 and TRBJ1-1, with unresolved D. The CDR3 sequence is 14 residues long. Germline loops: CDR1 MGHRA, CDR2 YSYEKL. Trimming left V 0 bases short and J 0 bases short, with 5 bases between. The CDR3 DNA sequence: TGCGCCAGCAGCCAAGATCGAGTGAACACTGAAGCTTTCTTT. Protein product: CASSQDRVNTEAFF.

This clone was found a few times. The gene calls are TRBV18 and TRBJ1-5; D not resolved. From germline, CDR1 is KGHSH and CDR2 LQKENI. V was shortened by 3 bases and J by 4 bases, with 7 bases between the two germline ends. The CDR3 is 13 residues long. Here the CDR3 DNA reads TGTGCCAGCTCACCTAAACTGAATCAGCCCCAGCATTTT. Amino acid sequence: CASSPKLNQPQHF. The whole variable domain, filled in from reference TRBV18 and TRBJ1-5, reads NAGVMQNPRHLVRRRGQEARLRCSPMKGHSHVYWYRQLPEEGLKFMVYLQKENIIDESGMPKERFSAEFPKEGPSILRIQQVVRGDSAAYFCASSPKLNQPQHFGDGTRLSIL.

The genes are TRBV28 and TRBJ1-2, with D unclear. Germline assignment: CDR1 MDHEN and CDR2 SYDVKM. V lost 2 bases and J lost 5, with 9 bases in between. CDR3 length equals 13 residues. Here the CDR3 DNA reads TGTGCCAGCAGTTTAGGCCAGAATTATGGCTACACCTTC. It is translated as CASSLGQNYGYTF.

The CDR3 is CATNPGGFTGELFF. The CDR3 region has the DNA TGTGCCACCAACCCAGGGGGTTTTACCGGGGAGCTGTTTTTT. The chain is built from TRBV27 and TRBJ2-2; 7 bases map to TRBD1. The germline V gene has CDR1 MNHEY and CDR2 SMNVEV (reference sequence). The CDR3 runs to 14 residues. V shed 10 bases and J 5 bases; nucleotides not matched to a gene: 10.

This clone occurred once. The chain carries TRBV21-1 and TRBJ1-4; no DNA check was done on the table's D call, TRBD1. TRBV21-1 is marked as a pseudogene. The CDR3 is 17 amino acids. Here the CDR3 reads CASSGSGAGQGNEKLFF. CDR3 in DNA: TGTGCCAGCAGCGGAAGTGGGGCGGGACAGGGTAATGAAAAACTGTTTTTT.

J is TRBJ2-1 and V is TRBV30; 9 nucleotides align to TRBD2. The CDR3 spans 15 residues. V trimming: 0 bases; J trimming: 9 bases; junction bases outside the gene matches: 9. In germline, CDR1 is GTSNPN, CDR2 SVGIG (reference sequence). The CDR3 DNA reads TGTGCCTGGAGTGTAATTGGCGGGAGGGTTGGTGAGCAGTTCTTC. It specifies CAWSVIGGRVGEQFF.

The rearrangement uses TRBV2 and TRBJ1-5; TRBD1 might be the D (6 bases). CDR1 and CDR2 (germline): SNHLY, FYNNEI. Trimming stripped 6 bases from V and 1 base from J, with 19 bases between. The CDR3 extends over 17 amino acids. In nucleotides, the CDR3 is TGTGCCAGCAGCCGCAGCCGTCCGGGGGGCAGCAATCAGCCCCAGCATTTT. Amino acid sequence: CASSRSRPGGSNQPQHF.

CDR3 amino acids: CASSLSGQPRGAFF. CDR3 coding DNA: TGTGCCAGCAGCTTGTCCGGACAGCCGCGTGGGGCTTTCTTT. The chain is built from TRBV5-8 and TRBJ1-1; D is possibly TRBD1 (6 bases). Trimming left V 1 base short and J 11 bases short, with 18 bases between. This CDR3 is 14 amino acids long. Germline V CDR1 and CDR2: SGHTS, YDEGEE.

The rearrangement links TRBV29-1 to TRBJ2-1; TRBD1 aligns across 9 bases. Germline V lookup: CDR1 SQVTM, CDR2 ANQGSEA. Trimming cost V 6 bases and J 16 bases; bases outside gene matches: 16. The length of the CDR3 is 13 residues. CDR3 region: CSVREDRGQGQFF. Written as DNA, the CDR3 is TGCAGCGTGCGGGAAGACCGGGGACAGGGACAATTCTTC.

This chain joins TRBV2 and TRBJ2-1, with 11 positions matching TRBD2. V lost 3 bases to trimming and J lost 7 bases; unmatched junction nucleotides: 5. Per the germline V gene, CDR1 is SNHLY and CDR2 is FYNNEI. The length of the CDR3 is 15 residues. CDR3: CASSDSGRALNEQFF. For the CDR3, the DNA is TGTGCCAGCAGTGATAGCGGGAGGGCCTTAAATGAGCAGTTCTTC.

This chain connects TRBV7-9 to TRBJ2-3, with D unresolved. The germline gives CDR1 SEHNR, CDR2 FQNEAQ (reference sequence). V dropped 5 bases and J dropped 6 bases, with 15 bases sitting between them. The CDR3 is 14 residues long. The CDR3 bases are TGTGCCAGCAGCCCGTCCCCCATCGGGGATACGCAGTATTTT. This encodes CASSPSPIGDTQYF.

CDR3 in DNA: TGTGCCAGCAGCTTAGCTAGCGGGAGGGGGGGTTACGAGCAGTACTTC. It yields the protein CASSLASGRGGYEQYF. The chain uses TRBV7-2 and TRBJ2-7; 11 bases agree with TRBD2. Germline V gene lookup returns CDR1 SGHTA and CDR2 FQGNSA. J lost 4 bases, V lost 0 bases, and 5 bases had no gene match. This CDR3 is 16 amino acids long.

A note on this clone: A junction end diverges from the germline sequence, so it may reflect a read error. V is TRBV30 and J is TRBJ1-1; possibly TRBD1 for D (6 bases). Germline CDR1 is GTSNPN and CDR2 is SVGIG (reference sequence). This CDR3 region has 14 residues. The CDR3 spells CASSAGTLNTEAFF. CDR3 DNA: TGTGCCTCGAGTGCCGGGACACTGAACACTGAAGCTTTCTTT.

The rearrangement uses TRBV2 and TRBJ2-3; tentative D call: TRBD2 (6 bases). The V and J ends lost 4 bases and 2 bases respectively, with 13 bases between them. The CDR3 contains 15 residues. CDR1 is SNHLY and CDR2 is FYNNEI in the germline V gene. CDR3 region: CASSGLGGNTDTQYF. In nucleotides, the CDR3 is TGTGCCAGCAGTGGTCTAGGAGGGAACACAGATACGCAGTATTTT.

V gene TRBV6-5 combines with J gene TRBJ2-1, with a weak D call TRBD2 (6 bases). The V and J ends lost 6 bases and 6 bases respectively, with 12 bases between them. The CDR3 is made up of 13 amino acids. Germline lookup yields CDR1 MNHEY and CDR2 SVGAGI. The chain's CDR3 is CASSPGTLNEQFF. The CDR3 coding sequence is TGTGCCAGCAGCCCCGGGACTCTCAATGAGCAGTTCTTC.

This rearrangement joins TRBV9 to TRBJ1-4, with 10 bases fitting TRBD1. The CDR3 is 15 amino acids. Germline V gene sequence: CDR1 SGDLS, CDR2 YYNGEE. V gave up 5 bases and J gave up 8 bases; unmatched junction bases: 9. CDR3 sequence (DNA): TGTGCCAGCAGACACAACCGGGACAGGGGAGAAAAACTGTTTTTT. Amino acids: CASRHNRDRGEKLFF.

The chain couples TRBV1 to TRBJ2-1; the D segment call TRBD2 is taken from the table without a DNA check. TRBV1 is classified as a pseudogene. The CDR3 is 17 amino acids. CDR3 sequence: CTSQPGLAGAPGNEQFF. The CDR3 DNA sequence: TGCACCAGCCAGCCAGGACTAGCGGGCGCCCCTGGCAATGAGCAGTTCTTC.

J is TRBJ1-1 and V is TRBV27; D is perhaps TRBD1 (6 bases). Trimming took 7 bases from V and 3 from J, leaving 15 bases between them. Germline V gene lookup returns CDR1 MNHEY and CDR2 SMNVEV (reference sequence). This CDR3 has 14 amino acids. CDR3 sequence: CASTTQGLHTEAFF. DNA for the CDR3: TGTGCCAGCACCACACAGGGATTGCACACTGAAGCTTTCTTT.

The chain carries TRBV19 and TRBJ1-1, with D possibly matching TRBD1 (6 bases). The V end was cut by 4 bases, the J end by 2 bases, with 8 bases between. Looked up from germline, CDR1 is LNHDA and CDR2 is SQIVND (reference sequence). The CDR3 totals 13 residues. The CDR3 sequence is CASSKTGNTEAFF. The CDR3 DNA reads as TGTGCCAGTAGTAAGACAGGTAACACTGAAGCTTTCTTT.

The V call is TRBV19, the J call TRBJ2-5, with D tentatively TRBD2 (5 bases). Looked up from germline, CDR1 is LNHDA and CDR2 is SQIVND (reference sequence). The CDR3 has 14 residues. V lost 6 bases, J lost 0 bases, and 11 bases lay in between. This CDR3 reads CASRQPGDQETQYF. DNA of the CDR3: TGTGCCAGTAGGCAGCCCGGGGACCAAGAGACCCAGTACTTC. Using reference TRBV19 and TRBJ2-5 for the parts outside the CDR3, the full variable domain is DGGITQSPKYLFRKEGQNVTLSCEQNLNHDAMYWYRQDPGQGLRLIYYSQIVNDFQKGDIAEGYSVSREKKESFPLTVTSAQKNPTAFYLCASRQPGDQETQYFGPGTRLLVL.

The chain uses TRBV7-9 and TRBJ2-2; maybe TRBD2 (5 bases). V shed 5 bases and J shed 4 bases, with 8 bases lying between them. Germline loops: CDR1 SEHNR, CDR2 FQNEAQ (reference sequence). There are 13 residues in the CDR3. This CDR3 reads CASSLTSTGELFF. CDR3 sequence (DNA): TGTGCCAGCAGCCTTACTAGCACCGGGGAGCTGTTTTTT.

There are a few counts of this clone. This sequence joins TRBV6-5 and TRBJ2-6, with 7 bases matching TRBD2. This CDR3 spans 16 amino acids. Germline V lookup: CDR1 MNHEY, CDR2 SVGAGI. Germline trimming cut 4 bases from V and 3 bases from J; bases unmatched to any gene: 6. Here the CDR3 reads CASSLRELVGANVLTF. The CDR3 DNA reads as TGTGCCAGCAGTTTGCGGGAGCTGGTTGGGGCCAACGTCCTGACTTTC.

The rearrangement joins TRBV6-6 to TRBJ2-1; D gene ambiguous. The CDR3 totals 15 residues. Germline V gene data show CDR1 as MNHNY and CDR2 as SVGAGI (reference sequence). V was clipped by 0 bases and J by 0 bases, with 6 bases between them. The CDR3, as DNA: TGTGCCAGCAGTTACTCGGTCAGCTCCTACAATGAGCAGTTCTTC. It translates to CASSYSVSSYNEQFF.

V usage is TRBV7-2 and J usage is TRBJ2-7; 10 bases agree with TRBD1. Germline V gene lookup returns CDR1 SGHTA and CDR2 FQGNSA. Losses at the gene ends were 6 bases for V and 1 base for J; bases not matched to a gene: 3. This CDR3 is 14 amino acids long. For the CDR3, the DNA is TGTGCCAGCAGTGGGACAGGGGTTTCCTACGAGCAGTACTTC. Translating it yields CASSGTGVSYEQYF.

This rearrangement joins TRBV30 to TRBJ2-1, with D hard to call. CDR3 length equals 15 residues. V lost 4 bases and J 0 bases, leaving 13 bases between the germline ends. Looked up from germline, CDR1 is GTSNPN and CDR2 is SVGIG (reference sequence). The CDR3 loop reads CAWTRGGYSYNEQFF. The CDR3 nucleotides read TGTGCCTGGACCCGAGGTGGGTACTCCTACAATGAGCAGTTCTTC.

The J gene is TRBJ1-5, the V gene TRBV6-6, with D maybe TRBD1 (5 bases). V was shortened by 7 bases and J by 0 bases, with 13 bases between the two germline ends. Per the germline V gene, CDR1 is MNHNY and CDR2 is SVGAGI (reference sequence). The length of the CDR3 is 15 residues. The DNA for the CDR3 is TGTGCCAGCACCCGAAGGGGAAATAGCAATCAGCCCCAGCATTTT. It codes for CASTRRGNSNQPQHF.